The 26 T cell receptor beta chains below were found in one sample sequenced in a study of cytomegalovirus exposure and HLA in healthy donors (dated by TCRdb to the late 2010s). Libraries were constructed by the immunoSEQ multiplex PCR assay. Sourced from immuneACCESS, this table was stored by TCRdb with only in-frame sequences that have V and J called. A share of the clones is absent; for the studies checked, an unresolved V gene accounts for under half, and the remainder has no known explanation. The sample yields over 200,000 clones; about 86% were counted once. Of the sample, 2.9% is held by the ten largest clones. The sample comprised PBMCs. The origin of the receptors is a woman under 30 in good health and CMV-seronegative.

V and J are TRBV27 and TRBJ2-3, with D perhaps matching TRBD2 (5 bases). The CDR3 has 19 residues. V was clipped by 0 bases and J by 6 bases, with 25 bases between them. The germline V gene has CDR1 MNHEY and CDR2 SMNVEV (reference sequence). CDR3 coding DNA: TGTGCCAGCAGTTTATCTACGGAGACGGCGGAGGCTTCGCCGGATACGCAGTATTTT. Residues: CASSLSTETAEASPDTQYF.

The J gene is TRBJ2-7, the V gene TRBV21-1; whether TRBD1, the table's D call, matches the DNA was not checked. TRBV21-1 is a pseudogene locus. There are 15 residues in the CDR3. The CDR3 protein is CASSKAWDRTYEQYF. CDR3 DNA: TGTGCCAGCAGCAAAGCGTGGGACAGGACCTACGAGCAGTACTTC.

The chain has TRBV11-2 and TRBJ2-2; D might be TRBD1 (5 bases). The CDR3 loop spans 14 amino acids. Germline V lookup: CDR1 SGHAT, CDR2 FQNNGV. Between the trimmed V and J ends, which lost 2 bases and 6 bases, there was a span of 10 bases. The CDR3: CASSLTRAPGELFF. CDR3 bases: TGTGCCAGCAGCTTAACCAGGGCCCCCGGGGAGCTGTTTTTT.

This clone was observed once. The CDR3 region has the DNA TGTGCCAGCAGTGAAGCTAAAGGGACAGGCAGTCACGAGCAGTACTTC. Translation gives CASSEAKGTGSHEQYF. The J gene is TRBJ2-7, the V gene TRBV6-1; 8 bases map to TRBD1. This CDR3 contains 16 residues. The ends lost 0 bases at V and 5 bases at J; junction bases unmatched: 9. Per germline, CDR1 MNHNS and CDR2 SASEGT.

This rearrangement joins TRBV19 to TRBJ1-2, with TRBD1 as a possible D gene (6 bases). This CDR3 has 14 amino acids. Germline CDR1 and CDR2: LNHDA and SQIVND (reference sequence). V shed 7 bases and J shed 5 bases, with 17 bases lying between them. The CDR3 coding sequence is TGTGCCAGTACCCCGGACAGTGGGAGTTATGGCTACACCTTC. Protein sequence: CASTPDSGSYGYTF.

The chain joins TRBV4-3 to TRBJ2-2, with a weak D call TRBD2 (6 bases). The CDR3 totals 18 residues. The V and J ends lost 0 bases and 2 bases respectively, with 16 bases between them. CDR1 and CDR2 from the germline V gene are LGHNA and YSLEER. This chain's CDR3 is CASSQDTSGTPNTGELFF. Written as DNA, the CDR3 is TGCGCCAGCAGCCAAGATACCTCGGGGACTCCTAACACCGGGGAGCTGTTTTTT.

The chain has TRBV6-6 and TRBJ2-1; the match to TRBD1 covers 8 bases. V trimming: 5 bases; J trimming: 6 bases; junction bases outside the gene matches: 9. Germline V gene sequence: CDR1 MNHNY, CDR2 SVGAGI (reference sequence). The CDR3 loop spans 15 amino acids. The DNA of the CDR3 is TGTGCCAGCAGTCGTCGGGACAGGCTCGGCAATGAGCAGTTCTTC. Protein sequence: CASSRRDRLGNEQFF.

V and J are TRBV7-9 and TRBJ2-3, with 8 bases identical to TRBD2. CDR1 and CDR2 from the germline V gene are SEHNR and FQNEAQ (reference sequence). The CDR3 totals 16 residues. J was trimmed by 4 bases and V by 1 base; bases with no gene match: 7. The CDR3 bases are TGTGCCAGCAGCTTAGTGGGACGGGAGGGCCCAGATACGCAGTATTTT. Translating gives CASSLVGREGPDTQYF.

This chain joins TRBV4-1 and TRBJ2-5; 14 bases are shared with TRBD2. The CDR3 is 19 residues long. CDR1 is MGHRA and CDR2 is YSYEKL in the germline V gene. Trimming removed 0 bases from V and 1 base from J; junction bases left unmatched: 7. CDR3 nucleotide sequence: TGCGCCAGCAGCCAAGATGGGAGACTAGCGGGAGGGCGCCAAGAGACCCAGTACTTC. Its translation: CASSQDGRLAGGRQETQYF.

V and J are TRBV29-1 and TRBJ2-7; 11 positions agree with TRBD1. The CDR3 has 12 amino acids. Unmatched junction bases numbered 6, after V lost 8 bases and J lost 6 bases. Germline CDR1 is SQVTM and CDR2 is ANQGSEA. The CDR3, as DNA: TGCAGCTCAATGGGACAGGGGGGCGAGCAGTACTTC. Amino acid sequence: CSSMGQGGEQYF.

The CDR3 loop is CASSSAGNYGYTF. CDR3 bases: TGTGCCAGCAGTTCCGCGGGGAACTATGGCTACACCTTC. The V and J genes are TRBV27 and TRBJ1-2, with D unresolved. The CDR3 covers 13 residues. The germline V and J ends were trimmed by 4 bases and 2 bases, with 8 bases remaining between them. CDR1 is MNHEY, CDR2 SMNVEV, per germline (reference sequence).

The chain has TRBV13 and TRBJ2-7; 10 nucleotides align to TRBD2. CDR1 PRHDT and CDR2 FYEKMQ come from the germline V gene (reference sequence). The V gene end was trimmed by 3 bases and the J gene end by 7 bases; junction bases not matched to a gene: 9. CDR3 length equals 15 residues. The CDR3 DNA sequence: TGTGCCAGCAGCTTGCCTAGCGGGAGTGCGCGAGAGCAGTACTTC. Translation gives CASSLPSGSAREQYF.

The chain employs TRBV5-1 and TRBJ2-3, with 9 positions matching TRBD2. V was pared by 2 bases and J by 3 bases, with 4 bases of the junction left unmatched. The CDR3 sequence is 15 residues long. Germline V gives CDR1 SGHRS, CDR2 YFSETQ. CDR3 nucleotide sequence: TGCGCCAGCAGCTTCGGACTAGCGACTACAGATACGCAGTATTTT. Its protein product is CASSFGLATTDTQYF. The whole variable domain, remainder taken from reference TRBV5-1 and TRBJ2-3, is KAGVTQTPRYLIKTRGQQVTLSCSPISGHRSVSWYQQTPGQGLQFLFEYFSETQRNKGNFPGRFSGRQFSNSRSEMNVSTLELGDSALYLCASSFGLATTDTQYFGPGTRLTVL.

Comments on this clone: At one boundary the junction diverges from the germline segment, which might be a read error. The rearrangement joins TRBV5-4 to TRBJ1-1; TRBD1 is a possible D gene (6 bases). The CDR3 has 15 amino acids. In germline, CDR1 is SGHNT, CDR2 YYREEE (reference sequence). CDR3: CASTLWGGPNTEAFF. As DNA, the CDR3 is TGTGCCAGCACCTTGTGGGGGGGCCCGAACACTGAAGCTTTCTTT.

DNA of the CDR3: TGTGCCAGCAGCCTGGATAGCTGGGCCTACGAGCAGTACTTC. Translated: CASSLDSWAYEQYF. The rearrangement joins TRBV7-9 to TRBJ2-7; D ambiguous. V was shortened by 5 bases and J by 2 bases, with 13 bases between the two germline ends. CDR1 SEHNR and CDR2 FQNEAQ come from the germline V gene (reference sequence). The CDR3 has 14 amino acids.

The chain couples TRBV4-2 to TRBJ1-1; tentative D call: TRBD1 (6 bases). CDR1 is LGHNA, CDR2 YNFKEQ, per germline. With 0 bases removed from V and 4 bases from J, the gap between germline ends came to 24 bases. This CDR3 region has 19 residues. The CDR3 nucleotides are TGTGCCAGCAGCCAAGATGATCCAGGTATAACACCAGGGGCCACTGAAGCTTTCTTT. It yields the protein CASSQDDPGITPGATEAFF.

The chain uses TRBV29-1 and TRBJ2-1, with a possible D match to TRBD2 (6 bases). V was clipped by 2 bases and J by 9 bases, with 11 bases between them. CDR3 length equals 12 residues. Germline CDR1 reads SQVTM; CDR2 reads ANQGSEA. CDR3 DNA sequence: TGCAGCGTTGAAAGGAAGGGAGGTGAGCAGTTCTTC. It specifies CSVERKGGEQFF.

V usage is TRBV7-6 and J usage is TRBJ2-2; 8 nucleotides agree with TRBD1. Losses at the gene ends were 1 base for V and 5 bases for J; bases not matched to a gene: 12. Germline loops: CDR1 SGHVS, CDR2 FNYEAQ. This CDR3 has 18 residues. CDR3 sequence: CASSLGTGGRIRTGELFF. The CDR3 region has the DNA TGTGCCAGCAGCTTAGGCACAGGGGGGCGAATCAGAACCGGGGAGCTGTTTTTT.

The chain combines TRBV27 with TRBJ2-4; 9 bases align to TRBD1. The CDR3 runs to 16 residues. Trimming cost V 4 bases and J 4 bases; bases outside gene matches: 8. CDR1 MNHEY and CDR2 SMNVEV come from the germline V gene (reference sequence). CDR3 region: CASSSRQGQGKNIQYF. In DNA, the CDR3 is TGTGCCAGCAGTTCACGCCAGGGACAGGGAAAAAACATTCAGTACTTC.

This clone was seen only once. The CDR3 reads CASSLGLAENTGELFF. The CDR3 bases are TGTGCCAGCAGTCTAGGGCTAGCGGAGAACACCGGGGAGCTGTTTTTT. The chain combines TRBV9 with TRBJ2-2; TRBD2 matches at 7 bases. The germline V gene has CDR1 SGDLS and CDR2 YYNGEE. V trimming: 5 bases; J trimming: 1 base; junction bases outside the gene matches: 8. This CDR3 spans 16 amino acids.

V is TRBV7-2 and J is TRBJ2-7; TRBD2 agrees at 9 bases. Germline V gene sequence: CDR1 SGHTA, CDR2 FQGNSA. V lost 3 bases, J lost 3 bases, and 15 bases stayed unmatched. The CDR3 covers 18 residues. The CDR3 DNA reads as TGTGCCAGCAGCTTTAGAGGTCCCAGCGGGAGGTCCTTCTACGAGCAGTACTTC. Its protein is CASSFRGPSGRSFYEQYF.

V usage is TRBV6-4 and J usage is TRBJ2-1; 7 positions match TRBD2. This CDR3 is 15 amino acids long. With V trimmed by 3 bases and J by 2 bases, 4 bases remained unmatched. Germline V gene data show CDR1 as MRHNA and CDR2 as SNTAGT. The CDR3 reads CASSDTAGTYNEQFF. In DNA, the CDR3 is TGTGCCAGCAGTGATACAGCGGGGACCTACAATGAGCAGTTCTTC.

The J gene is TRBJ2-7, the V gene TRBV6-1; the match to TRBD1 covers 7 bases. CDR3 length: 13 amino acids. Germline CDR1 is MNHNS and CDR2 is SASEGT. With 4 bases clipped from V and 1 base from J, the junction kept 1 base outside the gene matches. The CDR3 protein is CASSADRSYEQYF. The DNA of the CDR3 is TGTGCCAGCAGTGCGGACAGGTCCTACGAGCAGTACTTC.

This clone was seen a few times. The rearrangement uses TRBV7-6 and TRBJ2-7; 7 nucleotides line up with TRBD1. The CDR3 is 13 amino acids. V was clipped by 3 bases and J by 6 bases; unmatched bases: 5. Germline V CDR1 and CDR2: SGHVS, FNYEAQ. The CDR3 DNA reads TGTGCCAGCAGCTTTACGTCAGGGGGCGAGCAGTACTTC. Translating it yields CASSFTSGGEQYF.

The chain employs TRBV28 and TRBJ1-2, with D tentatively TRBD1 (5 bases). Trimming stripped 7 bases from V and 2 bases from J, with 17 bases between. CDR3 length equals 15 residues. Germline V gives CDR1 MDHEN, CDR2 SYDVKM. In DNA, the CDR3 is TGTGCCAGCATGGCCGGGGGGATGCGGAACTATGGCTACACCTTC. As protein: CASMAGGMRNYGYTF.

The CDR3 nucleotides are TGCGCCAGCAGCTTGCTAGGCAGCCTCTACGAGCAGTACTTC. It specifies CASSLLGSLYEQYF. The chain uses TRBV5-1 and TRBJ2-7; no firm D call. This CDR3 has 14 amino acids. Germline CDR1 reads SGHRS; CDR2 reads YFSETQ. Trimming removed 1 base at V and 3 bases at J, with 11 bases between.